One and the same sample provided the 19 T cell receptor beta chains below, sequenced in a study of T cell responses to AZD1222 COVID-19 vaccine. Clones were read by immunoSEQ multiplex PCR, and TCRdb kept only the in-frame ones, dropping some. The table shows about 130,000 clones, with about 92% occurring only once. Material: peripheral blood, obtained on day 0 of AZD1222 vaccination. The receptors stem from an adult in good health.

This clone was detected once. The CDR3 region is CASSVEGVGGNEQFF. CDR3 sequence (DNA): TGTGCCAGCAGCGTAGAGGGAGTAGGGGGGAATGAGCAGTTCTTC. This chain links TRBV9 with TRBJ2-1; the D gene could be TRBD1 or TRBD2 (6 bases each). Germline assignment: CDR1 SGDLS and CDR2 YYNGEE. This CDR3 spans 15 amino acids. Between the trimmed V and J ends, which lost 0 bases and 7 bases, there was a span of 14 bases.

The CDR3 DNA reads as TGCAGCGTTGTGGGACTAGCGGGGCACAATGAGCAGTTCTTC. Translation gives CSVVGLAGHNEQFF. The gene calls are TRBV29-1 and TRBJ2-1; TRBD2 matches 13 bases. The length of the CDR3 is 14 residues. Germline CDR1 SQVTM, CDR2 ANQGSEA. With V trimmed by 4 bases and J by 5 bases, 2 bases remained unmatched.

V gene TRBV7-9 combines with J gene TRBJ1-6, with D possibly matching TRBD1 (5 bases). CDR1 SEHNR and CDR2 FQNEAQ come from the germline V gene (reference sequence). The V and J ends lost 5 bases and 7 bases respectively, with 12 bases between them. This CDR3 contains 14 residues. The CDR3 region is CASSGDSYNSPLHF. CDR3 nucleotide sequence: TGTGCCAGCAGCGGTGACAGCTACAATTCACCCCTCCACTTT.

J is TRBJ1-1 and V is TRBV5-5; D is uncertain. This CDR3 is built from 13 residues. V was cut by 4 bases and J by 1 base, with 8 bases left in between. Germline V gene sequence: CDR1 SGHKS, CDR2 YYEKEE (reference sequence). CDR3 sequence (DNA): TGTGCCAGCAGCGCCGGTAGGAACACTGAAGCTTTCTTT. Protein sequence: CASSAGRNTEAFF.

This clone occurred a few times. CDR3 sequence reads: CASSPSTVTGWRNEQFF. CDR3 sequence (DNA): TGTGCCAGCAGCCCGTCCACGGTGACGGGGTGGCGTAATGAGCAGTTCTTC. V usage is TRBV2 and J usage is TRBJ2-1, with D maybe TRBD2 (5 bases). This CDR3 spans 17 amino acids. Germline lookup yields CDR1 SNHLY and CDR2 FYNNEI. V dropped 6 bases and J dropped 7 bases, with 25 bases sitting between them.

This chain joins TRBV14 and TRBJ2-6; D unresolved. V lost 5 bases and J 1 base, leaving 6 bases between the germline ends. Germline CDR1 and CDR2: SGHDN and FVKESK. The CDR3 covers 14 residues. This CDR3 reads CASSLVSGANVLTF. The CDR3 DNA follows: TGTGCCAGCAGCTTGGTATCTGGGGCCAACGTCCTGACTTTC.

This chain links TRBV7-3 with TRBJ2-3; 11 bases map to TRBD2. With 3 bases clipped from V and 0 bases from J, the junction kept 2 bases outside the gene matches. Germline V gene sequence: CDR1 SGHTA, CDR2 FQGTGA. This CDR3 has 16 residues. The CDR3 here is CASSFLAGGSTDTQYF. The CDR3 DNA follows: TGTGCCAGCAGCTTCCTAGCGGGGGGCAGCACAGATACGCAGTATTTT.

The chain employs TRBV5-1 and TRBJ2-5; 13 bases map to TRBD2. Germline V gene lookup returns CDR1 SGHRS and CDR2 YFSETQ. J was trimmed by 1 base and V by 0 bases; bases with no gene match: 12. The CDR3 has 20 amino acids. In DNA, the CDR3 is TGCGCCAGCAGCTTGGCCCGGACTAGCGGGGGCCCGAGACTCCAAGAGACCCAGTACTTC. It encodes CASSLARTSGGPRLQETQYF.

This clone was seen once. The genes are TRBV30 and TRBJ2-2, with 9 bases aligning to TRBD2. The CDR3 is 15 amino acids. After removal of 3 bases from V and 4 bases from J, the junction contained 6 bases not matched to a gene. Germline values: CDR1 GTSNPN, CDR2 SVGIG (reference sequence). Written as DNA, the CDR3 is TGTGCCTGGAGCCTTAGCGGGGGAGGCACCGGGGAGCTGTTTTTT. It is translated as CAWSLSGGGTGELFF.

V gene TRBV5-1 combines with J gene TRBJ2-7; 12 nucleotides agree with TRBD2. The CDR3 loop spans 19 amino acids. The germline CDR1 and CDR2 sequences are SGHRS and YFSETQ. The trim removed 4 bases at V and 2 bases at J, leaving 16 bases unmatched. The CDR3: CASSGTSGGHSRTAYEQYF. Here the CDR3 DNA reads TGCGCCAGCAGCGGAACTAGCGGGGGGCACAGCCGTACCGCCTACGAGCAGTACTTC. The full variable domain, with the rest looked up from reference TRBV5-1 and TRBJ2-7, is KAGVTQTPRYLIKTRGQQVTLSCSPISGHRSVSWYQQTPGQGLQFLFEYFSETQRNKGNFPGRFSGRQFSNSRSEMNVSTLELGDSALYLCASSGTSGGHSRTAYEQYFGPGTRLTVT.

The chain joins TRBV19 to TRBJ1-3; D gene unclear. Per germline, CDR1 LNHDA and CDR2 SQIVND (reference sequence). V was shortened by 3 bases and J by 2 bases, with 14 bases between the two germline ends. The CDR3 is made up of 16 amino acids. CDR3 in amino acids: CASSIGKGTAGNTIYF. The CDR3 DNA is TGTGCCAGTAGTATCGGGAAGGGAACGGCTGGAAACACCATATATTTT.

The V gene is TRBV6-6, the J gene TRBJ1-6; 11 bases are a match to TRBD1. Germline assignment: CDR1 MNHNY and CDR2 SVGAGI (reference sequence). V shed 2 bases, J shed 9 bases, and the junction held 6 bases outside the gene matches. CDR3 length: 16 amino acids. The CDR3 loop is CASSYAGTGGGSPLHF. The CDR3 DNA sequence: TGTGCCAGCAGTTACGCAGGGACAGGGGGGGGTTCACCCCTCCACTTT.

This clone occurred once. This chain links TRBV24-1 with TRBJ2-2; D is unclear. This CDR3 is built from 12 residues. CDR1 and CDR2 (germline): KGHDR, SFDVKD. V lost 7 bases and J 2 bases, leaving 4 bases between the germline ends. For the CDR3, the DNA is TGTGCCACCAGGGGAAACACCGGGGAGCTGTTTTTT. Encoded protein: CATRGNTGELFF.

This rearrangement joins TRBV11-2 to TRBJ1-1; D is unresolved. CDR1 is SGHAT, CDR2 FQNNGV, per germline. The CDR3 extends over 13 amino acids. V was shortened by 5 bases and J by 3 bases, with 10 bases between the two germline ends. The CDR3 coding sequence is TGTGCCAGCAGCCTAGGGCGGGACACTGAAGCTTTCTTT. This encodes CASSLGRDTEAFF. Based on the CDR3 plus reference TRBV11-2 and TRBJ1-1, the full variable domain is EAGVAQSPRYKIIEKRQSVAFWCNPISGHATLYWYQQILGQGPKLLIQFQNNGVVDDSQLPKDRFSAERLKGVDSTLKIQPAKLEDSAVYLCASSLGRDTEAFFGQGTRLTVV.

This rearrangement joins TRBV9 to TRBJ2-5, with D tentatively TRBD1 (5 bases). The CDR3 runs to 16 residues. Per germline, CDR1 SGDLS and CDR2 YYNGEE. V dropped 0 bases and J dropped 4 bases, with 16 bases sitting between them. The chain's CDR3 is CASSVEWAGLRETQYF. The CDR3 nucleotides are TGTGCCAGCAGCGTAGAGTGGGCAGGGCTACGAGAGACCCAGTACTTC.

V and J are TRBV6-4 and TRBJ1-1; 7 bases map to TRBD1. V lost 8 bases and J lost 0; bases outside the gene matches: 9. The CDR3 sequence is 15 residues long. The V gene's germline CDR1 is MRHNA and CDR2 SNTAGT. The CDR3 here is CASAGQDYMNTEAFF. The DNA of the CDR3 is TGTGCCAGCGCCGGACAGGACTACATGAACACTGAAGCTTTCTTT.

Note on this clone: The sample holds other DNA sequences that translate to the same CDR3. The CDR3: CASSLLVGNQPQHF. CDR3 DNA: TGTGCCAGCAGCTTGCTTGTGGGGAATCAGCCCCAGCATTTT. This chain uses TRBV5-6 with TRBJ1-5; D uncertain. Germline V gene data show CDR1 as SGHDT and CDR2 as YYEEEE. The V end was cut by 1 base, the J end by 4 bases, with 9 bases between. This CDR3 spans 14 amino acids.

This chain connects TRBV10-3 to TRBJ2-2; TRBD1 aligns across 8 bases. The V segment lost 6 bases and the J segment 1 base; nucleotides outside the gene matches: 4. The germline gives CDR1 ENHRY, CDR2 SYGVKD. CDR3 size: 15 residues. Here the CDR3 reads CAIRSGTGNTGELFF. CDR3 bases: TGTGCCATCAGATCCGGGACAGGGAACACCGGGGAGCTGTTTTTT.

The chain joins TRBV27 to TRBJ2-7; D ambiguous. Trimming took 6 bases from V and 0 from J, leaving 6 bases between them. CDR1 and CDR2 (germline): MNHEY, SMNVEV (reference sequence). This CDR3 is built from 12 residues. CDR3 region: CASRDSSYEQYF. The CDR3 DNA reads TGTGCCAGCAGGGATAGCTCCTACGAGCAGTACTTC.